What follows are 7 T cell receptor beta chains derived from one specimen sequenced in a study of T cell responses to AZD1222 COVID-19 vaccine (dated by TCRdb to the early 2020s). Library construction relied on the immunoSEQ multiplex PCR assay. Held by TCRdb, this immuneACCESS table contains in-frame sequences only and omits some clones. Under half of the omission traces to an unresolved V gene where checked; the cause of the rest is unknown. The sample contains around 130,000 clones, around 89% of them found a single time. The ten biggest clones cover around a tenth of the sample. This specimen's time point label, interpreted: about 28 days (+/-7) after the second vaccine dose. The sample was peripheral blood, taken 28 days after the second AZD1222 dose. The receptor set was obtained from an adult who received the AZD1222 COVID-19 vaccine.

This clone came up once. This chain connects TRBV19 to TRBJ1-1, with D unresolved. The CDR3 sequence is 12 residues long. Germline lookup yields CDR1 LNHDA and CDR2 SQIVND (reference sequence). V lost 10 bases and J lost 1, with 10 bases in between. The CDR3 here is CATGGWNTEAFF. The DNA of the CDR3 is TGTGCCACAGGAGGCTGGAACACTGAAGCTTTCTTT. Using reference TRBV19 and TRBJ1-1 for the parts outside the CDR3, the full variable domain is DGGITQSPKYLFRKEGQNVTLSCEQNLNHDAMYWYRQDPGQGLRLIYYSQIVNDFQKGDIAEGYSVSREKKESFPLTVTSAQKNPTAFYLCATGGWNTEAFFGQGTRLTVV.

This sequence joins TRBV27 and TRBJ1-5; 7 bases line up with TRBD1. Germline-derived CDR1 and CDR2 are MNHEY and SMNVEV (reference sequence). This CDR3 contains 15 residues. V was clipped by 0 bases and J by 2 bases; unmatched bases: 1. This chain's CDR3 is CASSLSGTGNQPQHF. CDR3 in DNA: TGTGCCAGCAGTTTATCTGGGACAGGCAATCAGCCCCAGCATTTT.

This clone showed up just once. The chain employs TRBV7-9 and TRBJ1-2; D ambiguous. Germline V gene sequence: CDR1 SEHNR, CDR2 FQNEAQ (reference sequence). V lost 5 bases and J 6 bases, leaving 16 bases between the germline ends. CDR3 length: 14 amino acids. The CDR3 sequence is CASSDREPGDGYTF. The CDR3 coding sequence is TGTGCCAGCAGCGACCGGGAACCCGGAGATGGCTACACCTTC.

This clone was found once. The CDR3 region is CATHSRSGDGNTIYF. CDR3 DNA sequence: TGTGCCACCCACTCCCGGTCCGGAGATGGAAACACCATATATTTT. The chain joins TRBV27 to TRBJ1-3; D gene unclear. CDR1 is MNHEY and CDR2 is SMNVEV in the germline V gene (reference sequence). Trimming removed 10 bases at V and 3 bases at J, with 19 bases between. This CDR3 contains 15 residues.

The chain uses TRBV7-8 and TRBJ2-2, with D possibly matching TRBD1 (7 bases). The germline gives CDR1 SGHVS, CDR2 FQNEAQ. The ends were cut back, 10 bases at V and 5 bases at J, with 17 bases in the middle. This CDR3 is built from 14 residues. CDR3 bases: TGTGCCACCAGGAGGGCAGGGGGGACCGGGGAGCTGTTTTTT. This gives the protein CATRRAGGTGELFF.

The chain links TRBV30 to TRBJ1-6; the match to TRBD1 covers 7 bases. Trimming removed 6 bases from V and 9 bases from J; junction bases left unmatched: 17. The CDR3 runs 16 residues. Per the germline V gene, CDR1 is GTSNPN and CDR2 is SVGIG (reference sequence). CDR3 DNA sequence: TGTGCCTGCTCAGCCGACAGGGCACGACCTAGTTCACCCCTCCACTTT. Its translation: CACSADRARPSSPLHF.

This chain uses TRBV5-4 with TRBJ1-6, with 7 positions matching TRBD1. The germline V gene has CDR1 SGHNT and CDR2 YYREEE (reference sequence). CDR3 length equals 14 residues. J gave up 7 bases and V 1 base, and 2 bases lay outside the gene matches. The CDR3 region has the DNA TGTGCCAGCAGCTTGAGGACAGGCAATTCACCCCTCCACTTT. As protein: CASSLRTGNSPLHF.